Reported below is one T cell receptor (beta chain). This sample is part of a study of blood T cell repertoires in COVID-19. TCRdb's copy holds only in-frame clones and misses some; the assay was immunoSEQ multiplex PCR. The data show some 140,000 clones, around 73% seen once. Specimen: peripheral blood. The clonotype was recovered from a man in his sixties who had recovered from COVID-19.

For the CDR3, the DNA is TGCAGCGTTGAAGGCAGGGTTAGAACCGGGGAGCTGTTTTTT. Amino acid sequence: CSVEGRVRTGELFF. The V call is TRBV29-1, the J call TRBJ2-2; tentatively, D is TRBD1 (5 bases). CDR1 SQVTM and CDR2 ANQGSEA come from the germline V gene. CDR3 length: 14 residues. Trimming removed 1 base from V and 5 bases from J, with 11 bases in between.